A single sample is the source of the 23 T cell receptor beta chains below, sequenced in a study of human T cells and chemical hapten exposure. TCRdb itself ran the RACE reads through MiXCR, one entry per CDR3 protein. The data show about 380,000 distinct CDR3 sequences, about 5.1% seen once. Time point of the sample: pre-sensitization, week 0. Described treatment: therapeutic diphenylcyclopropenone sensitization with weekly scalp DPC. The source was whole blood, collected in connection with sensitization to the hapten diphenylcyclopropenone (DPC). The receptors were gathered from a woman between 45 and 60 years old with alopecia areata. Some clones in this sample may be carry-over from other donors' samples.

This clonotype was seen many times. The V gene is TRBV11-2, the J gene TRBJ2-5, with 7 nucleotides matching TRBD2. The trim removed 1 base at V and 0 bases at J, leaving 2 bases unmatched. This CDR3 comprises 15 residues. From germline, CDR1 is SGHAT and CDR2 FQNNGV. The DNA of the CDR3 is TGTGCCAGCAGCTTAGGGCGGGGGAACCAAGAGACCCAGTACTTC. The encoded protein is CASSLGRGNQETQYF.

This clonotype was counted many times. The DNA of the CDR3 is TGCGCCAGCAGCCAAGATCTTCAGGGAGGAGCAGGGGCTGGAAACACCATATATTTT. It translates to CASSQDLQGGAGAGNTIYF. The chain is built from TRBV4-3 and TRBJ1-3, with a possible D match to TRBD1 (6 bases). V gave up 0 bases and J gave up 2 bases, with 20 bases separating them. Per the germline V gene, CDR1 is LGHNA and CDR2 is YSLEER. The CDR3 contains 19 residues.

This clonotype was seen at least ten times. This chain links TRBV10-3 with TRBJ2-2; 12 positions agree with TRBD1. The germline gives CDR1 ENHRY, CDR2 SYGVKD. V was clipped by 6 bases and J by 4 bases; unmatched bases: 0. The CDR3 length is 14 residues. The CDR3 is CAIRGQGATGELFF. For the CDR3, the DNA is TGTGCCATCAGGGGACAGGGGGCCACCGGGGAGCTGTTTTTT.

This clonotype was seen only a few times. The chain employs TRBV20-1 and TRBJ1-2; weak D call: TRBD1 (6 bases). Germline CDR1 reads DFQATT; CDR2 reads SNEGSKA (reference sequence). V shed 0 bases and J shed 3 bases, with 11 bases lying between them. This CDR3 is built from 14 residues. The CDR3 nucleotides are TGCAGTGCTAGAGATCCCGGGGGCCACTATGGCTACACCTTC. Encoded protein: CSARDPGGHYGYTF.

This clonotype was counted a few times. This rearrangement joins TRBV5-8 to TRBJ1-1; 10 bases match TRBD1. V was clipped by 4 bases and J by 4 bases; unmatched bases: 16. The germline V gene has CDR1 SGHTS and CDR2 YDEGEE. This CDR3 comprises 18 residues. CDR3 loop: CASSLIWDRGSLGTEAFF. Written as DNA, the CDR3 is TGTGCCAGCAGCCTTATATGGGACAGGGGATCTCTGGGCACTGAAGCTTTCTTT.

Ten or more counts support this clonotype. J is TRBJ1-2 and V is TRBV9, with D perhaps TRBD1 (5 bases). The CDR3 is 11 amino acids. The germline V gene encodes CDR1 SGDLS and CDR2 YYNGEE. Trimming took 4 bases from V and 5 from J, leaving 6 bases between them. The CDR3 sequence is CASSRQYGYTF. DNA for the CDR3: TGTGCCAGCAGCAGACAGTATGGCTACACCTTC.

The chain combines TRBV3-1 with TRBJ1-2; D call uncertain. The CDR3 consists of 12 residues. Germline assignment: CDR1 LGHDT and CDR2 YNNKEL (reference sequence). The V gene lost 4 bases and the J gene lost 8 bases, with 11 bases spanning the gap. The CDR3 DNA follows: TGTGCCAGCAGCCTAAGAGGGAAAGGCTACACCTTC. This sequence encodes CASSLRGKGYTF.

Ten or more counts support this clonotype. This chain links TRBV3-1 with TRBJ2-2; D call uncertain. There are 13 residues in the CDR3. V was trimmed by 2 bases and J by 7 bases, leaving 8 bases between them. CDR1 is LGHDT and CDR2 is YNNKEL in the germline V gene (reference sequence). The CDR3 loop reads CASSQISRGELFF. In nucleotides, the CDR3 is TGTGCCAGCAGCCAAATTTCCCGCGGGGAGCTGTTTTTT.

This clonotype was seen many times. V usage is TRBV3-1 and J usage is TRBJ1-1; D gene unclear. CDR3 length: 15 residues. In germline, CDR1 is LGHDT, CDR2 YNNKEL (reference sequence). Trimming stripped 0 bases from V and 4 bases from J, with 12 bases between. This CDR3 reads CASSQERRLVTEAFF. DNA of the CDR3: TGTGCCAGCAGCCAAGAGAGACGGCTGGTCACTGAAGCTTTCTTT.

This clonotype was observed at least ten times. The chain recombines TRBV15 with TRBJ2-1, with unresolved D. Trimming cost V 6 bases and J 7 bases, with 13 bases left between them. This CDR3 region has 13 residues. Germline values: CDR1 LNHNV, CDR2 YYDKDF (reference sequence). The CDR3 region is CATRGGDLNEQFF. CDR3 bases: TGTGCCACCAGGGGTGGGGATTTGAATGAGCAGTTCTTC.

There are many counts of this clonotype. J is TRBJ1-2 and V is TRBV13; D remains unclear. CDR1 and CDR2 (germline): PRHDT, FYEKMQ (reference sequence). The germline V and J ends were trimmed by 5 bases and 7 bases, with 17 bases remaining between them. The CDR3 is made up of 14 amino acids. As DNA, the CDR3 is TGTGCCAGCAGCCAACAGTCGAGTCTGGGTGGCTACACCTTC. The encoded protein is CASSQQSSLGGYTF. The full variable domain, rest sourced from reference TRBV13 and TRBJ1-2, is AAGVIQSPRHLIKEKRETATLKCYPIPRHDTVYWYQQGPGQDPQFLISFYEKMQSDKGSIPDRFSAQQFSDYHSELNMSSLELGDSALYFCASSQQSSLGGYTFGSGTRLTVV.

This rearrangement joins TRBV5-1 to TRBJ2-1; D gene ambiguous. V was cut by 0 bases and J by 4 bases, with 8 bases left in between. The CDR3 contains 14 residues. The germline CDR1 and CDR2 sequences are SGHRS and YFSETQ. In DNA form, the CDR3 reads TGCGCCAGCAGCTTGGCAGACGGATACAATGAGCAGTTCTTC. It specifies CASSLADGYNEQFF. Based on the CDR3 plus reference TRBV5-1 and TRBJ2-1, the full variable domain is KAGVTQTPRYLIKTRGQQVTLSCSPISGHRSVSWYQQTPGQGLQFLFEYFSETQRNKGNFPGRFSGRQFSNSRSEMNVSTLELGDSALYLCASSLADGYNEQFFGPGTRLTVL.

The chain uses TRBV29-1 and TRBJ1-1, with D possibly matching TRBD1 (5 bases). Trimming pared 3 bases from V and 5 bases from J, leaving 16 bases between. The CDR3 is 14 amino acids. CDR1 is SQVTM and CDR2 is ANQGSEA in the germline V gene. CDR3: CSVDWGKRGTEAFF. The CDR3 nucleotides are TGCAGCGTTGACTGGGGGAAACGAGGAACTGAAGCTTTCTTT.

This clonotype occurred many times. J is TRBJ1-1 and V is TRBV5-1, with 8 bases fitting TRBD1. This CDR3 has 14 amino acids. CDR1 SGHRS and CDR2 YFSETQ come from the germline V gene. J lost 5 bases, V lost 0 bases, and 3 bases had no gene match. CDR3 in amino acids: CASSLDRGRTEAFF. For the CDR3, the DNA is TGCGCCAGCAGCTTGGACAGGGGGAGGACTGAAGCTTTCTTT.

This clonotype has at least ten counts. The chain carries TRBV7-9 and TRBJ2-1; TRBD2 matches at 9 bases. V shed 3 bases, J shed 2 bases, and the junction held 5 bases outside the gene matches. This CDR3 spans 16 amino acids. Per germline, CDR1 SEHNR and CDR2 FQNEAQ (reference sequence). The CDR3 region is CASSLVAGGPYNEQFF. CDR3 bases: TGTGCCAGCAGCTTGGTTGCGGGAGGGCCCTACAATGAGCAGTTCTTC.

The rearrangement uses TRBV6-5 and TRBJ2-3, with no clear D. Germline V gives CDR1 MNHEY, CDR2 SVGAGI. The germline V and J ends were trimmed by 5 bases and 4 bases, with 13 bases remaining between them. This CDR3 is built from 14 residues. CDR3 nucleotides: TGTGCCAGCAGTGGATGGTTGGAAGCAGATACGCAGTATTTT. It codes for CASSGWLEADTQYF.

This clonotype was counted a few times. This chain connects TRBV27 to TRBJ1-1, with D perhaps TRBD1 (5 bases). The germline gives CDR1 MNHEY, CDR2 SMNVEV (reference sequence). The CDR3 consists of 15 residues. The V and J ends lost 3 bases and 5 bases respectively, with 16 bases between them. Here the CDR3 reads CASSFLPLRDTEAFF. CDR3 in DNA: TGTGCCAGCAGTTTCCTACCCCTCAGGGATACTGAAGCTTTCTTT.

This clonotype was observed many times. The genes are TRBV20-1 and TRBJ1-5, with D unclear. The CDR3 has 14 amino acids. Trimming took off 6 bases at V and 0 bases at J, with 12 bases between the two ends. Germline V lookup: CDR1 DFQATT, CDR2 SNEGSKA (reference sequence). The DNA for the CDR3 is TGCAGTGCCCGAGACATGTTTAGCAATCAGCCCCAGCATTTT. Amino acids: CSARDMFSNQPQHF.

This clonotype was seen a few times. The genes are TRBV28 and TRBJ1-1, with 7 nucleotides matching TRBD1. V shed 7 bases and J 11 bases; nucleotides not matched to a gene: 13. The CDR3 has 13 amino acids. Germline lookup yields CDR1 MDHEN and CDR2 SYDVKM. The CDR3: CASNHGEGATAFF. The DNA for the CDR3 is TGTGCCAGCAATCACGGGGAGGGGGCTACGGCTTTCTTT.

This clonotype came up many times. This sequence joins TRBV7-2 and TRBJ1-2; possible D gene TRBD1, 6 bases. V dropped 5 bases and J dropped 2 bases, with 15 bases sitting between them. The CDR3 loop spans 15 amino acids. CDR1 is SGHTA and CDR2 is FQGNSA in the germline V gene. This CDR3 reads CASSPPQGRNYGYTF. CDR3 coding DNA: TGTGCCAGCAGCCCCCCCCAGGGGCGGAACTATGGCTACACCTTC. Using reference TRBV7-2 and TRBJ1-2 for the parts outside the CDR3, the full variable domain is GAGVSQSPSNKVTEKGKDVELRCDPISGHTALYWYRQSLGQGLEFLIYFQGNSAPDKSGLPSDRFSAERTGGSVSTLTIQRTQQEDSAVYLCASSPPQGRNYGYTFGSGTRLTVV.

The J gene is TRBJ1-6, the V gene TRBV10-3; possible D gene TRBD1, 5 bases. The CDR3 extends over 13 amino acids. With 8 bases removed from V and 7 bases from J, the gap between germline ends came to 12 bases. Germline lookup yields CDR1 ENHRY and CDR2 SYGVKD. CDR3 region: CAIASPGNSPLHF. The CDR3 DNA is TGTGCCATCGCCTCGCCAGGGAATTCACCCCTCCACTTT.

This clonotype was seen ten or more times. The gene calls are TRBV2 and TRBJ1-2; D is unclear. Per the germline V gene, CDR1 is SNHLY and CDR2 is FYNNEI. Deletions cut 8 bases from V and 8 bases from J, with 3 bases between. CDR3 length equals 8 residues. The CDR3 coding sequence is TGTGCCAGCGGAGGCTACACCTTC. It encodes CASGGYTF.

The CDR3 region is CASSLSGPYNSPLHF. In nucleotides, the CDR3 is TGTGCCAGCAGCTTGTCGGGACCCTATAATTCACCCCTCCACTTT. V is TRBV5-4 and J is TRBJ1-6; a possible D gene is TRBD1 (5 bases). V was clipped by 1 base and J by 2 bases, with 7 bases between them. Germline loops: CDR1 SGHNT, CDR2 YYREEE (reference sequence). The CDR3 contains 15 residues.